A single sample gave rise to the 30 T cell receptor beta chains below, sequenced in a study of cytomegalovirus exposure and HLA in healthy donors. PCR was performed using 60 Vbeta and 13 Jbeta primers. Clones were read by immunoSEQ multiplex PCR, and TCRdb kept only the in-frame ones, dropping some. The sample consists of around 130,000 clones, approximately 80% of them appearing once. Input material: PBMCs. The origin of the receptors is a woman aged 18-29 years in good health and CMV-seronegative.

J is TRBJ2-2 and V is TRBV14; 9 nucleotides align to TRBD2. V lost 3 bases and J lost 3; bases outside the gene matches: 11. Germline V gives CDR1 SGHDN, CDR2 FVKESK. The CDR3 sequence is 18 residues long. CDR3 region: CASSHPPLAGPYTGELFF. The CDR3 DNA is TGTGCCAGCAGCCACCCTCCCCTAGCGGGGCCATACACCGGGGAGCTGTTTTTT.

The gene calls are TRBV9 and TRBJ2-2; TRBD2 aligns across 7 bases. CDR3 length: 15 amino acids. Germline V gene sequence: CDR1 SGDLS, CDR2 YYNGEE. V shed 3 bases and J 3 bases; nucleotides not matched to a gene: 5. CDR3 in amino acids: CASSASGGYTGELFF. The DNA for the CDR3 is TGTGCCAGCAGCGCGTCGGGGGGATACACCGGGGAGCTGTTTTTT.

The rearrangement uses TRBV19 and TRBJ2-3, with D possibly TRBD1 on 6 matching bases. The CDR3 covers 13 residues. The V end was cut by 9 bases, the J end by 2 bases, with 12 bases between. CDR1 is LNHDA and CDR2 is SQIVND in the germline V gene (reference sequence). Here the CDR3 reads CASSSGDTDTQYF. The CDR3 nucleotides read TGTGCCAGCTCTTCAGGGGACACAGATACGCAGTATTTT.

This chain uses TRBV5-4 with TRBJ2-1, with D possibly matching TRBD1 (5 bases). Looked up from germline, CDR1 is SGHNT and CDR2 is YYREEE (reference sequence). V gave up 3 bases and J gave up 9 bases, with 16 bases separating them. This CDR3 region has 14 residues. CDR3 loop: CASSSWLSRGEQFF. DNA of the CDR3: TGTGCCAGCAGCTCCTGGCTTTCAAGGGGTGAGCAGTTCTTC.

The CDR3 here is CASREGLGAGRYQPQHF. The CDR3 coding sequence is TGTGCCAGCCGGGAAGGATTGGGGGCCGGGAGGTATCAGCCCCAGCATTTT. The chain combines TRBV6-1 with TRBJ1-5; perhaps TRBD1 as D (6 bases). There are 17 residues in the CDR3. The germline V gene encodes CDR1 MNHNS and CDR2 SASEGT. Trimming stripped 8 bases from V and 5 bases from J, with 25 bases between.

The genes are TRBV19 and TRBJ1-2; unclear D gene. Trimming pared 3 bases from V and 11 bases from J, leaving 13 bases between. This CDR3 contains 12 residues. CDR1 is LNHDA and CDR2 is SQIVND in the germline V gene (reference sequence). The CDR3 DNA sequence: TGTGCCAGTAGTATGGGCTCAGGATCTTACACCTTC. Translating gives CASSMGSGSYTF.

The V gene is TRBV5-8, the J gene TRBJ2-7, with a weak D call TRBD2 (6 bases). V lost 3 bases, J lost 1 base, and 26 bases lay in between. In germline, CDR1 is SGHTS, CDR2 YDEGEE. The CDR3 runs 19 residues. CDR3 sequence reads: CASSSTYMGGLGGSYEQYF. CDR3 DNA: TGTGCCAGCAGCTCGACCTACATGGGGGGACTGGGTGGGTCCTACGAGCAGTACTTC.

The rearrangement links TRBV5-1 to TRBJ1-3; no clear D. The germline gives CDR1 SGHRS, CDR2 YFSETQ. Trimming shortened V by 0 bases and J by 0 bases, and 7 bases separated the two germline ends. This CDR3 spans 15 amino acids. The CDR3 DNA follows: TGCGCCAGCAGCTTGGGAGGCGGCTCTGGAAACACCATATATTTT. It yields the protein CASSLGGGSGNTIYF. The full variable domain, completed using reference TRBV5-1 and TRBJ1-3, is KAGVTQTPRYLIKTRGQQVTLSCSPISGHRSVSWYQQTPGQGLQFLFEYFSETQRNKGNFPGRFSGRQFSNSRSEMNVSTLELGDSALYLCASSLGGGSGNTIYFGEGSWLTVV.

This clone was recorded a few times. The genes are TRBV7-9 and TRBJ1-1, with D possibly being TRBD1 (5 bases). The CDR3 runs to 15 residues. V was shortened by 1 base and J by 4 bases, with 13 bases between the two germline ends. The germline V gene has CDR1 SEHNR and CDR2 FQNEAQ (reference sequence). Here the CDR3 reads CASSLVGRGSTEAFF. In DNA, the CDR3 is TGTGCCAGCAGCTTAGTTGGTCGGGGGAGCACTGAAGCTTTCTTT.

The rearrangement uses TRBV27 and TRBJ1-3; the D is unclear. Germline V gene data show CDR1 as MNHEY and CDR2 as SMNVEV (reference sequence). The V and J ends lost 5 bases and 0 bases respectively, with 11 bases between them. The CDR3 is made up of 15 amino acids. CDR3 nucleotides: TGTGCCAGCAGTCCGCAGGCCTACTCTGGAAACACCATATATTTT. Translated, it gives CASSPQAYSGNTIYF.

V usage is TRBV19 and J usage is TRBJ1-4; the D is unclear. CDR1 is LNHDA and CDR2 is SQIVND in the germline V gene (reference sequence). CDR3 length: 15 residues. Trimming left V 4 bases short and J 4 bases short, with 13 bases between. CDR3 sequence: CASSRRRRGNEKLFF. The CDR3 DNA is TGTGCCAGTAGTAGAAGGAGACGGGGTAATGAAAAACTGTTTTTT.

This chain joins TRBV2 and TRBJ1-1; no clear D gene. The V gene's germline CDR1 is SNHLY and CDR2 FYNNEI. This CDR3 region has 13 residues. V lost 6 bases, J lost 4 bases, and 12 bases lay in between. CDR3 bases: TGTGCCAGCAGAAGGACTAGCATCACTGAAGCTTTCTTT. Translated: CASRRTSITEAFF.

The genes are TRBV6-1 and TRBJ1-1; D possibly corresponds to TRBD1 (6 bases). This CDR3 region has 15 residues. Trimming removed 7 bases from V and 5 bases from J, with 20 bases in between. CDR1 MNHNS and CDR2 SASEGT come from the germline V gene. The CDR3 region has the DNA TGTGCCAGCAAATTCTACCGGGACAAGGGGACTGAAGCTTTCTTT. Translating it yields CASKFYRDKGTEAFF.

The genes are TRBV19 and TRBJ2-2; the D gene is possibly TRBD1 (6 bases). The V gene lost 8 bases and the J gene lost 7 bases, with 14 bases spanning the gap. This CDR3 has 13 amino acids. Germline values: CDR1 LNHDA, CDR2 SQIVND (reference sequence). As DNA, the CDR3 is TGTGCCAGTGAGACAGGAGGCGACGGGGAGCTGTTTTTT. Translation gives CASETGGDGELFF.

This chain joins TRBV5-6 and TRBJ1-4; no definite D call. This CDR3 contains 14 residues. Deletions cut 1 base from V and 0 bases from J, with 4 bases between. Per the germline V gene, CDR1 is SGHDT and CDR2 is YYEEEE. The chain's CDR3 is CASSLYATNEKLFF. CDR3 sequence (DNA): TGTGCCAGCAGCTTGTATGCAACTAATGAAAAACTGTTTTTT. The full variable domain, rest sourced from reference TRBV5-6 and TRBJ1-4, is DAGVTQSPTHLIKTRGQQVTLRCSPKSGHDTVSWYQQALGQGPQFIFQYYEEEERQRGNFPDRFSGHQFPNYSSELNVNALLLGDSALYLCASSLYATNEKLFFGSGTQLSVL.

The rearrangement uses TRBV5-1 and TRBJ1-5; TRBD1 aligns across 10 bases. Germline V gene data show CDR1 as SGHRS and CDR2 as YFSETQ. J lost 5 bases, V lost 4 bases, and 12 bases had no gene match. The CDR3 spans 17 residues. As DNA, the CDR3 is TGCGCCAGCAGCCACCTCCATGAGACAGGGGGCGATCAGCCCCAGCATTTT. Its protein is CASSHLHETGGDQPQHF.

The chain recombines TRBV10-3 with TRBJ1-1; 9 bases are shared with TRBD1. V shed 6 bases, J shed 6 bases, and the junction held 8 bases outside the gene matches. Germline V gene lookup returns CDR1 ENHRY and CDR2 SYGVKD. The CDR3 totals 14 residues. The CDR3 sequence is CAISPGQGTSEAFF. CDR3 DNA sequence: TGTGCCATCAGCCCGGGACAGGGAACATCTGAAGCTTTCTTT.

The chain is built from TRBV5-1 and TRBJ2-5, with unresolved D. Germline V gene sequence: CDR1 SGHRS, CDR2 YFSETQ. Trimming left V 0 bases short and J 2 bases short, with 8 bases between. The CDR3 covers 14 residues. The CDR3 DNA reads as TGCGCCAGCAGCTTGGGGTCTATTCAAGAGACCCAGTACTTC. Its protein product is CASSLGSIQETQYF.

The rearrangement uses TRBV19 and TRBJ2-1; 10 bases map to TRBD1. Per germline, CDR1 LNHDA and CDR2 SQIVND (reference sequence). This CDR3 is built from 19 residues. V lost 7 bases to trimming and J lost 0 bases; unmatched junction nucleotides: 15. CDR3 nucleotides: TGTGCCAGTATCGGGAGGGGACAGGGGAAAACTTCCTCCTACAATGAGCAGTTCTTC. Amino acids: CASIGRGQGKTSSYNEQFF.

This chain joins TRBV5-1 and TRBJ1-1, with 8 bases identical to TRBD1. This CDR3 is built from 17 residues. Germline V CDR1 and CDR2: SGHRS, YFSETQ. V trimming: 0 bases; J trimming: 4 bases; junction bases outside the gene matches: 11. CDR3 nucleotide sequence: TGCGCCAGCAGCTTGGGTCGGGACAGGAGATTTCTCACTGAAGCTTTCTTT. Translation gives CASSLGRDRRFLTEAFF.

The chain recombines TRBV6-5 with TRBJ2-7, with D hard to call. The V end was cut by 5 bases, the J end by 4 bases, with 9 bases between. This CDR3 spans 12 amino acids. Germline V CDR1 and CDR2: MNHEY, SVGAGI. The CDR3 protein is CASSEVLYEQYF. The DNA for the CDR3 is TGTGCCAGCAGTGAAGTACTTTACGAGCAGTACTTC.

The rearrangement links TRBV11-2 to TRBJ1-3; TRBD1 matches 7 bases. This CDR3 spans 15 amino acids. Germline lookup yields CDR1 SGHAT and CDR2 FQNNGV. Germline trimming cut 2 bases from V and 5 bases from J; bases unmatched to any gene: 6. The CDR3 sequence: CASSLTGTVRNTIYF. The CDR3 DNA follows: TGTGCCAGCAGCTTAACCGGGACAGTAAGAAACACCATATATTTT. Full variable domain (remainder filled in from reference TRBV11-2 and TRBJ1-3): EAGVAQSPRYKIIEKRQSVAFWCNPISGHATLYWYQQILGQGPKLLIQFQNNGVVDDSQLPKDRFSAERLKGVDSTLKIQPAKLEDSAVYLCASSLTGTVRNTIYFGEGSWLTVV.

This rearrangement joins TRBV6-1 to TRBJ2-1; D remains unclear. The CDR3 covers 15 residues. V lost 3 bases and J lost 5, with 14 bases in between. CDR1 MNHNS and CDR2 SASEGT come from the germline V gene. The CDR3 nucleotides read TGTGCCAGCAGTGAGTCTAGTAGCTTGAACAATGAGCAGTTCTTC. It translates to CASSESSSLNNEQFF.

J is TRBJ2-1 and V is TRBV9, with 7 positions matching TRBD2. This CDR3 is built from 18 residues. CDR1 and CDR2 from the germline V gene are SGDLS and YYNGEE. J was trimmed by 1 base and V by 4 bases; bases with no gene match: 14. The CDR3 reads CASSPRFSTSVSYNEQFF. As DNA, the CDR3 is TGTGCCAGCAGCCCCCGATTCTCAACTAGCGTGTCCTACAATGAGCAGTTCTTC.

This clone appeared once. This chain's CDR3 is CASSEMPSGTPYNEQFF. DNA of the CDR3: TGTGCCAGCAGTGAAATGCCTAGCGGGACTCCTTACAATGAGCAGTTCTTC. V usage is TRBV6-1 and J usage is TRBJ2-1; 9 nucleotides line up with TRBD2. The CDR3 has 17 amino acids. V lost 2 bases to trimming and J lost 4 bases; unmatched junction nucleotides: 9. The germline gives CDR1 MNHNS, CDR2 SASEGT.

The V gene is TRBV5-1, the J gene TRBJ2-2, with TRBD2 as a possible D gene (5 bases). This CDR3 comprises 16 residues. Germline V gives CDR1 SGHRS, CDR2 YFSETQ. Trimming cost V 4 bases and J 0 bases, with 13 bases left between them. CDR3 sequence (DNA): TGCGCCAGCAGCCCCCCCCAGCGGCCGAACACCGGGGAGCTGTTTTTT. Translated, it gives CASSPPQRPNTGELFF.

This clone appeared a few times. V gene TRBV30 combines with J gene TRBJ1-4; tentative D call: TRBD1 (5 bases). Germline CDR1 GTSNPN, CDR2 SVGIG (reference sequence). The CDR3 contains 13 residues. V lost 1 base and J lost 8, with 11 bases in between. The CDR3 sequence is CAWSAGGEEKLFF. In DNA form, the CDR3 reads TGTGCCTGGAGTGCCGGGGGGGAAGAAAAACTGTTTTTT.

The rearrangement links TRBV27 to TRBJ1-2; D might be TRBD1 (5 bases). Germline CDR1 is MNHEY and CDR2 is SMNVEV (reference sequence). Trimming shortened V by 5 bases and J by 5 bases, and 15 bases separated the two germline ends. This CDR3 is built from 14 residues. CDR3 sequence reads: CASSEGAQTYGYTF. DNA of the CDR3: TGTGCCAGCAGTGAAGGGGCACAGACTTATGGCTACACCTTC.

The table lists this clone with a few counts. The J gene is TRBJ1-4, the V gene TRBV11-2; 10 bases match TRBD1. The germline V gene encodes CDR1 SGHAT and CDR2 FQNNGV. V shed 4 bases, J shed 5 bases, and the junction held 1 base outside the gene matches. This CDR3 has 14 amino acids. The CDR3 nucleotides are TGTGCCAGCAGCTCGGGACAGGGGAATGAAAAACTGTTTTTT. This encodes CASSSGQGNEKLFF.

The chain uses TRBV5-1 and TRBJ1-1; D may be TRBD1 (5 bases). The CDR3 is 15 amino acids. CDR1 is SGHRS, CDR2 YFSETQ, per germline. Trimming took 0 bases from V and 0 from J, leaving 9 bases between them. CDR3 amino acids: CASSLDGGLNTEAFF. CDR3 DNA: TGCGCCAGCAGCTTGGACGGGGGACTGAACACTGAAGCTTTCTTT.